The 9 T cell receptor beta chains in this list originate from one sample, sequenced in a study of OX40 agonist ivuxolimab in advanced cancers. Repertoires were generated with immunoSEQ multiplex PCR, while TCRdb's copy carries only in-frame clones and drops some. The table includes some 40,000 clones, around 92% detected once. The specimen was CD4+ or CD8+ T cells sorted from blood, collected in a trial of the OX40 agonist ivuxolimab. The receptors stem from an adult with an advanced solid tumor such as melanoma, head and neck, liver or kidney cancer.

The V and J genes are TRBV7-3 and TRBJ1-1; D might be TRBD1 (5 bases). Deletions cut 5 bases from V and 0 bases from J, with 7 bases between. The CDR3 extends over 13 amino acids. The V gene's germline CDR1 is SGHTA and CDR2 FQGTGA. The CDR3 sequence: CASSTGLNTEAFF. CDR3 coding DNA: TGTGCCAGCAGCACGGGGCTGAACACTGAAGCTTTCTTT.

The V gene is TRBV2, the J gene TRBJ2-3; TRBD2 matches at 7 bases. After removal of 8 bases from V and 0 bases from J, the junction contained 8 bases not matched to a gene. The CDR3 is 15 amino acids. Germline CDR1 and CDR2: SNHLY and FYNNEI. As DNA, the CDR3 is TGTGCCAGCTGGGCCGTGGGACTAAGCACAGATACGCAGTATTTT. This codes for CASWAVGLSTDTQYF. The full variable domain, its missing parts supplied by reference TRBV2 and TRBJ2-3, is EPEVTQTPSHQVTQMGQEVILRCVPISNHLYFYWYRQILGQKVEFLVSFYNNEISEKSEIFDDQFSVERPDGSNFTLKIRSTKLEDSAMYFCASWAVGLSTDTQYFGPGTRLTVL.

The rearrangement joins TRBV27 to TRBJ1-2, with 7 bases that match TRBD1. The J segment lost 1 base and the V segment lost 0 bases, leaving 8 bases of the junction unmatched. This CDR3 is built from 17 residues. Germline-derived CDR1 and CDR2 are MNHEY and SMNVEV (reference sequence). The CDR3 spells CASSLSFGTAINYGYTF. Written as DNA, the CDR3 is TGTGCCAGCAGTTTATCCTTCGGGACAGCAATTAACTATGGCTACACCTTC.

The chain uses TRBV19 and TRBJ2-3, with a possible D match to TRBD2 (5 bases). Per the germline V gene, CDR1 is LNHDA and CDR2 is SQIVND (reference sequence). The CDR3 is made up of 18 amino acids. Trimming took 1 base from V and 3 from J, leaving 20 bases between them. As DNA, the CDR3 is TGTGCCAGTAGTATAGGAGCCTTCCCTGGGAGTAGGACAGATACGCAGTATTTT. Encoded protein: CASSIGAFPGSRTDTQYF.

The V and J genes are TRBV19 and TRBJ1-1; TRBD1 is a possible D gene (6 bases). CDR3 length: 13 residues. Germline CDR1 reads LNHDA; CDR2 reads SQIVND (reference sequence). V was clipped by 3 bases and J by 3 bases, with 8 bases between them. The CDR3 is CASSMGAYTEAFF. CDR3 nucleotide sequence: TGTGCCAGTAGTATGGGGGCGTACACTGAAGCTTTCTTT.

Only one count was recorded for this clone. V gene TRBV18 combines with J gene TRBJ2-5; TRBD2 matches 7 bases. The CDR3 has 15 residues. Germline CDR1 reads KGHSH; CDR2 reads LQKENI. V shed 3 bases and J 5 bases; nucleotides not matched to a gene: 9. CDR3 bases: TGTGCCAGCTCACCCCCAGGGAGGGTGGAGGAGACCCAGTACTTC. It yields the protein CASSPPGRVEETQYF.

CDR3 sequence (DNA): TGTGCCAGTAGTATTGCGGGTTGGGAGACCCAGTACTTC. It is translated as CASSIAGWETQYF. V is TRBV19 and J is TRBJ2-5; tentative D call: TRBD2 (5 bases). Germline V gene lookup returns CDR1 LNHDA and CDR2 SQIVND (reference sequence). Trimming cost V 3 bases and J 5 bases, with 10 bases left between them. This CDR3 spans 13 amino acids.

V is TRBV5-6 and J is TRBJ1-3; possibly TRBD1 for D (5 bases). Germline CDR1 is SGHDT and CDR2 is YYEEEE. The CDR3 has 15 residues. Trimming cost V 4 bases and J 0 bases, with 11 bases left between them. The chain's CDR3 is CASSIGATSGNTIYF. CDR3 DNA: TGTGCCAGCAGCATCGGGGCGACCTCTGGAAACACCATATATTTT.

The chain is built from TRBV9 and TRBJ2-3, with a possible D match to TRBD2 (6 bases). The CDR3 covers 16 residues. From germline, CDR1 is SGDLS and CDR2 YYNGEE. V was clipped by 4 bases and J by 2 bases, with 17 bases between them. CDR3 amino acids: CASSPSLAVNTDTQYF. The CDR3 DNA reads TGTGCCAGCAGCCCAAGCTTAGCGGTCAACACAGATACGCAGTATTTT.